Reported below is one T cell receptor (beta chain). Its antigen is unknown. Germline is not matched at one junction end, which may reflect a read error. The library came from PCR. The sample was run on a HiSeq X Ten. TCRdb reworked the public reads: Q25 trimming with fastp, MiXCR clone assembly, productive beta chains retained. Under each unique CDR3 protein, matching rows form one entry showing the most common genes and DNA. The table for this sample lists 24,000 or so distinct CDR3 sequences; about 51% of them were counted only once. The ten most abundant clones make up about a fifth of the sample. These data originate in a study of CD4 and CD8 cells across lung adenocarcinoma regions (dated by TCRdb to 2016 to 2019). Background on the whole study: Intratumor heterogeneity of the T cell receptor repertoire was examined by comparing tumor centers with tumor margins.

Patients with localized lung adenocarcinoma, a subtype of non-small cell lung cancer, were used as donors. Samples were obtained from the centers of localized lung adenocarcinomas. For TCR repertoire analysis, CD4+ T cells taken from tumor tissue were profiled apart from CD8+ T cells. Spanning cysteine to phenylalanine, the CDR3 consists of 16 amino acids. Only the CDR3 part of the read is kept: 48 bases, read in frame from the first base. CDR1 and CDR2 are read off the germline V gene as SGHRS and YFSETQ. Sequencing input: CD4+ T cells from the center of a lung tumor. Explained via the paper, the cell subset or site label denotes: tumor center region. This receptor was obtained from a male donor with lung adenocarcinoma. The CD4 and CD8 labels of this study may be unreliable. The chain couples TRBV5-1 to TRBJ2-3; the D gene is perhaps TRBD1 or TRBD2, as each covers 5 bases. The DNA is TGCGCCAGCAATTCTCCCGGGGCGCCAGGTGTAAATACTCAGTATTTC. It translates to CASNSPGAPGVNTQYF.